This TCR beta chain was sequenced during a study of blood T cell repertoires in COVID-19. The wider study: PBMCs, B-cell-depleted T cells, or T cells provided the cDNA or gDNA that made up the material.

Authors' analysis steps: Estimation of nucleated cell counts relied on the amplification of reference gene primers. Sequencing used immunoSEQ multiplex PCR; TCRdb keeps in-frame clones, though not all of them. V and J calls and clone size are as listed in that table; D and trimming were resolved from the DNA. The sample lists approximately 390,000 clones; 70% to 90% were seen once. The CDR3 has 16 amino acids. The V gene lost 2 bases and the J gene lost 4 bases, with 15 bases spanning the gap. Germline values: CDR1 MNHEY, CDR2 SVGAGI. The TCR comes from a woman aged 60-75 years with COVID-19, enrolled during active disease. V usage is TRBV6-5 and J usage is TRBJ2-1; perhaps TRBD2 as D (6 bases). The sequencing sample was made of peripheral blood. The CDR3 loop reads CASSYQPARGYNEQFF. As DNA, the CDR3 is TGTGCCAGCAGTTACCAGCCAGCCCGGGGGTACAATGAGCAGTTCTTC.